These 8 T cell receptor beta chains came from one sample sequenced in a study of PD-L1 blockade in urothelial cancer (dated 2017 in TCRdb). The library was obtained by the immunoSEQ multiplex PCR assay. TCRdb carries this immuneACCESS record with in-frame sequences only. Its versions omit some clonotypes, under half of them owing to an unresolved V gene in the studies checked, with the rest unexplained. For this sample there are tens of thousands of clones; 70% to 90% appear just once. Together, the top ten hold approximately 7.7% of the sample. Sequences were derived from PBMCs, sampled around atezolizumab (anti-PD-L1) treatment. Source of these receptors: a man aged 60 to 75 with urothelial cancer.

The chain combines TRBV28 with TRBJ2-2; D is unresolved. The CDR3 runs to 13 residues. Germline V gene sequence: CDR1 MDHEN, CDR2 SYDVKM. Between the trimmed V and J ends, which lost 6 bases and 0 bases, there was a span of 5 bases. The chain's CDR3 is CASRSTNTGELFF. The CDR3 DNA reads TGTGCCAGCAGATCTACGAACACCGGGGAGCTGTTTTTT.

This chain joins TRBV28 and TRBJ2-2; 7 bases match TRBD2. With V trimmed by 0 bases and J by 11 bases, 9 bases remained unmatched. The CDR3 is 15 residues long. Per the germline V gene, CDR1 is MDHEN and CDR2 is SYDVKM. CDR3 residues: CASSLWSGGTFELFF. CDR3 DNA sequence: TGTGCCAGCAGTTTATGGTCGGGGGGTACCTTCGAGCTGTTTTTT.

The V and J genes are TRBV29-1 and TRBJ1-1; 7 nucleotides agree with TRBD1. The CDR3 runs to 11 residues. Germline CDR1 reads SQVTM; CDR2 reads ANQGSEA. With 5 bases clipped from V and 4 bases from J, the junction kept 1 base outside the gene matches. CDR3 protein: CSVHRGTEAFF. The DNA of the CDR3 is TGCAGCGTTCACAGGGGCACTGAAGCTTTCTTT.

In nucleotides, the CDR3 is TGTGCCAGCAGCTCAGGAGCGGGGGGGGCCCTTGGAGGCTACACCTTC. This encodes CASSSGAGGALGGYTF. V is TRBV7-2 and J is TRBJ1-2; TRBD1 is a possible D gene (6 bases). CDR3 size: 16 residues. V shed 4 bases and J shed 8 bases, with 23 bases lying between them. Germline values: CDR1 SGHTA, CDR2 FQGNSA.

CDR3 in DNA: TGCGCCAGCAGCCAGGGACACAACACCGGGGAGCTGTTTTTT. Translating it yields CASSQGHNTGELFF. The chain joins TRBV5-1 to TRBJ2-2, with D possibly TRBD1 on 6 matching bases. Germline CDR1 reads SGHRS; CDR2 reads YFSETQ. V dropped 4 bases and J dropped 2 bases, with 9 bases sitting between them. The CDR3 sequence is 14 residues long.

The J gene is TRBJ2-2, the V gene TRBV15; D ambiguous. The CDR3 totals 16 residues. CDR1 is LNHNV and CDR2 is YYDKDF in the germline V gene (reference sequence). V lost 1 base to trimming and J lost 5 bases, with 14 bases between them. Here the CDR3 DNA reads TGTGCCACCAGCAGAGGAGAGGCAGCATGGACCGGGGAGCTGTTTTTT. Translated: CATSRGEAAWTGELFF.

The chain employs TRBV7-9 and TRBJ2-3; perhaps TRBD2 as D (7 bases). Germline CDR1 is SEHNR and CDR2 is FQNEAQ (reference sequence). The CDR3 sequence is 16 residues long. V shed 4 bases and J shed 4 bases, with 18 bases lying between them. CDR3 in amino acids: CASSSGGYGAPDTQYF. The CDR3 nucleotides read TGTGCCAGCAGCTCGGGGGGCTATGGGGCCCCAGATACGCAGTATTTT. Full variable domain (remainder filled in from reference TRBV7-9 and TRBJ2-3): DTGVSQNPRHKITKRGQNVTFRCDPISEHNRLYWYRQTLGQGPEFLTYFQNEAQLEKSRLLSDRFSAERPKGSFSTLEIQRTEQGDSAMYLCASSSGGYGAPDTQYFGPGTRLTVL.

The V gene is TRBV4-2, the J gene TRBJ1-1, with a weak D call TRBD1 (6 bases). CDR1 and CDR2 from the germline V gene are LGHNA and YNFKEQ. The CDR3 totals 15 residues. V was clipped by 4 bases and J by 7 bases, with 19 bases between them. CDR3 amino acids: CASSPMGQGTVEAFF. CDR3 sequence (DNA): TGTGCCAGCAGCCCAATGGGACAAGGCACGGTTGAAGCTTTCTTT.